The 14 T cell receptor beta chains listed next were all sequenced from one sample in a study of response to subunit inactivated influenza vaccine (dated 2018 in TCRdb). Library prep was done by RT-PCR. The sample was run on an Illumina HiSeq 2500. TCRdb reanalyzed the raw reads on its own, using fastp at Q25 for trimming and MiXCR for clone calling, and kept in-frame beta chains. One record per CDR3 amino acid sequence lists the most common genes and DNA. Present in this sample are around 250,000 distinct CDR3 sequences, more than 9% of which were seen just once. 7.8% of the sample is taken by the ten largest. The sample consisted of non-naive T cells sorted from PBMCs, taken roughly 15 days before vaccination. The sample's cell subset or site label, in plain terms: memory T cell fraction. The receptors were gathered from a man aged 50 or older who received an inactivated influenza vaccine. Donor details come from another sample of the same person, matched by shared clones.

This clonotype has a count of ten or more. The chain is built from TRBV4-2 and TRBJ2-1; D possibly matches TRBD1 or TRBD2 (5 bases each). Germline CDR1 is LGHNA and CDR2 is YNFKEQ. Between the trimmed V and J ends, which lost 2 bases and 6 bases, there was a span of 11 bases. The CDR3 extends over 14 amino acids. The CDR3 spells CASSQPRGFNEQFF. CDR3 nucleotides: TGTGCCAGCAGCCAACCCCGGGGCTTCAATGAGCAGTTCTTC.

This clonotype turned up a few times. Here the CDR3 reads CASSPPRDLLTDTQYF. The CDR3 coding sequence is TGTGCCAGCAGCCCACCCAGGGACTTACTCACAGATACGCAGTATTTT. The chain has TRBV7-9 and TRBJ2-3; D is possibly TRBD2 (6 bases). The CDR3 loop spans 16 amino acids. Deletions cut 5 bases from V and 2 bases from J, with 17 bases between. In germline, CDR1 is SEHNR, CDR2 FQNEAQ (reference sequence).

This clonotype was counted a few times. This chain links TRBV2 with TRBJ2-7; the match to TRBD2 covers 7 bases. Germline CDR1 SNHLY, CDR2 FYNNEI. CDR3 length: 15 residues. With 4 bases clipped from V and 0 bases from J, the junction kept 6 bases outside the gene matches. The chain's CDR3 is CASSGRTSFSYEQYF. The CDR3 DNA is TGTGCCAGCAGTGGGAGGACTAGTTTCTCCTACGAGCAGTACTTC.

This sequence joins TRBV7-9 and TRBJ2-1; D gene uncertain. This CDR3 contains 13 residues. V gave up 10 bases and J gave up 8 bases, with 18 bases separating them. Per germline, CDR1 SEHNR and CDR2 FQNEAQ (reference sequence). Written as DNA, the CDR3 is TGTGCCACCGGCGATCGAAGCGTGTATGAGCAGTTCTTC. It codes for CATGDRSVYEQFF.

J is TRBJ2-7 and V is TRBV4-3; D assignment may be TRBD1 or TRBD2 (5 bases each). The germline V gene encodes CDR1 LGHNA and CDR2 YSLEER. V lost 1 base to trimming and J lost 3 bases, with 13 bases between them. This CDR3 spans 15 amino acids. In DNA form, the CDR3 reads TGCGCCAGCAGCCAAGGGTGGGACCAGATCTACGAGCAGTACTTC. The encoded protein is CASSQGWDQIYEQYF.

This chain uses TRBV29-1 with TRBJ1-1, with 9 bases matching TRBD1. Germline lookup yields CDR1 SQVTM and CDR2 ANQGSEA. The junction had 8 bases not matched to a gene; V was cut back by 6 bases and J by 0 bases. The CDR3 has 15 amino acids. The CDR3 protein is CSVAYRGRMNTEAFF. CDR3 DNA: TGCAGCGTAGCCTACAGGGGGCGGATGAACACTGAAGCTTTCTTT.

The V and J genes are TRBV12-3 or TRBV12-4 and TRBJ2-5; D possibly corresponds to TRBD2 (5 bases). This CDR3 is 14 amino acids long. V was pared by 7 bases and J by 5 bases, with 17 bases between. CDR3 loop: CASNYNGNRETQYF. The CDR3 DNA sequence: TGTGCCAGCAACTATAACGGGAATCGGGAGACCCAGTACTTC.

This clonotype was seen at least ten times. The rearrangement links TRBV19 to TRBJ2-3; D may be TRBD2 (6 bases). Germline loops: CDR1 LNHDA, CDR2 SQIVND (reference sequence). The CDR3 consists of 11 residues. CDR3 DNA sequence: TGTGCACCCGGGGGAACAGATACGCAGTATTTT. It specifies CAPGGTDTQYF.

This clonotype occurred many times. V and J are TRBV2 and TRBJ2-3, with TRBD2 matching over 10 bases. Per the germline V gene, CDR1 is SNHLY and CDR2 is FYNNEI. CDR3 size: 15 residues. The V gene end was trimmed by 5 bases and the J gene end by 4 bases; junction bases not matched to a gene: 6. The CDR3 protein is CASSSTSGQADTQYF. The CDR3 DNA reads TGTGCCAGCAGTTCGACTAGCGGGCAAGCAGATACGCAGTATTTT. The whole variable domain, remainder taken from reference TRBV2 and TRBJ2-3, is EPEVTQTPSHQVTQMGQEVILRCVPISNHLYFYWYRQILGQKVEFLVSFYNNEISEKSEIFDDQFSVERPDGSNFTLKIRSTKLEDSAMYFCASSSTSGQADTQYFGPGTRLTVL.

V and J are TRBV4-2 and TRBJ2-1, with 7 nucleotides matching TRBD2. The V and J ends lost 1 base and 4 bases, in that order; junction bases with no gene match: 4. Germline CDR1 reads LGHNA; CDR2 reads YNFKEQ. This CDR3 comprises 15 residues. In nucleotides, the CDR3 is TGTGCCAGCAGCCAAGTGGGGGGGACTTACAATGAGCAGTTCTTC. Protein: CASSQVGGTYNEQFF.

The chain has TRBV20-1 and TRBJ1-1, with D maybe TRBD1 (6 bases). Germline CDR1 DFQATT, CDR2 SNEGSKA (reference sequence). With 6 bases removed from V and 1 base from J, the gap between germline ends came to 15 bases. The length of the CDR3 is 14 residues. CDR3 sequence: CSAIADRANTEAFF. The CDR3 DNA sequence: TGCAGTGCCATAGCGGACAGAGCGAACACTGAAGCTTTCTTT.

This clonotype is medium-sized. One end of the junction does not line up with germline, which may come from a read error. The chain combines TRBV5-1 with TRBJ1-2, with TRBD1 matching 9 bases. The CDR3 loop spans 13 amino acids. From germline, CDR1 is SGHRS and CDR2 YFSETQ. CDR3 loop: CASSPGQGYGYTF. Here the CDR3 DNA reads TGTGCCAGCAGTCCGGGACAGGGATATGGCTACACCTTC.

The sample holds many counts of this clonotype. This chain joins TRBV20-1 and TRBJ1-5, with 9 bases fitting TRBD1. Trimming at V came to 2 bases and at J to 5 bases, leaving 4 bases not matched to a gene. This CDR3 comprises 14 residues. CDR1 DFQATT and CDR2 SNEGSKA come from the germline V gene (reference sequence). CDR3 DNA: TGCAGTGCTAGAACGACAGGGGGTTATCAGCCCCAGCATTTT. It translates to CSARTTGGYQPQHF.

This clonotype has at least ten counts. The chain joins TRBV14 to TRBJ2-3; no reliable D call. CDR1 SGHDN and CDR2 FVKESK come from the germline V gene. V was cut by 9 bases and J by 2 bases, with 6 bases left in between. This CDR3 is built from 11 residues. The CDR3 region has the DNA TGTGCCAGTTCCCACACAGATACGCAGTATTTT. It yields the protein CASSHTDTQYF. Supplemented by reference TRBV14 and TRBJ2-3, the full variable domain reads EAGVTQFPSHSVIEKGQTVTLRCDPISGHDNLYWYRRVMGKEIKFLLHFVKESKQDESGMPNNRFLAERTGGTYSTLKVQPAELEDSGVYFCASSHTDTQYFGPGTRLTVL.